This T cell receptor (beta chain) stems from a study of monozygotic twins with inflammatory bowel disease. cDNA for TCRalpha and TCRbeta was amplified by nested PCRs of roughly 15 then 8 to 10 cycles. One entry per CDR3 protein, without DNA, is what TCRdb gives after re-calling the 5' RACE reads. With about 380,000 distinct CDR3 sequences in the sample, the ten largest clones hold approximately 2.4%. CDR1 is SQVTM and CDR2 is ANQGSEA in the germline V gene. The CDR3 has 15 residues. This chain links TRBV29-1 with TRBJ2-1; without DNA, the TCRdb call of TRBD2 cannot be checked. The sequencing input was blood. The receptor was derived from a human donor with ulcerative colitis or Crohn's disease, or a healthy co-twin of an affected twin (not recorded which). CDR3 region: CSVESLAGLYNEQFF.